This TCR beta chain was captured by sequencing in a study of shared clonotypes between healthy human individuals (TCRdb year 2020). About the full investigation: Two women and a few men aged 18 to 49 years were included in the cohort. For each donor, CD4 naive and CD4 memory were each run on three plates, CD8 naive on two plates, and CD8 memory on one plate. The study deeply sequenced blood TCR repertoires of 5 or 6 healthy adults to estimate repertoire size and the extent of clonotype sharing between individuals. Different laboratories and diverse techniques were used to prepare libraries and sequence TCR repertoires, to increase sequencing depth and limit assay-specific biases. Leukapheresis yielded between about 0.8 and 8.9 billion PBMCs per donor. What the work shows at the level of the full study, not this receptor alone: Higher generation probabilities were observed for clonotypes shared by all four sorted-subset donors than for non-shared clonotypes. The genetic and exposure-history diversity represented was limited by the small number of donors. Sampling was restricted to blood, and TCR repertoires in tissues likely differ from the TCR repertoires found in blood. Incomplete sequencing was indicated by rarefaction of sorted-subset datasets, despite the large sequencing depth. When a few donors were compared, the shared fraction of clonotypes was around 5.1% for naive CD4, more than 3% for naive CD8, 2.3% for memory CD4, and 0.4% for memory CD8. Pairwise subsampling led to the expectation that sequencing depth would affect the degree of clonotype sharing among donors. Naive subsets generally had larger estimated clonotype richness than memory subsets did.

TCR CDR3 regions were amplified from genomic DNA by multiplex PCR using the deep immunoSEQ assay. Genomic DNA extracted from each cell subset was distributed evenly over all wells of several immunoSEQ 96-well plates, and each plate served as one replicate. For sorted subsets, about 210 ng of genomic DNA, equivalent to 25,000 to 35,000 T cell genomes, went into each replicate PCR. Purified libraries were quantified with a Qubit 3.0 fluorometer, sized on a Bioanalyzer 2100, and re-quantified with the KAPA Library Quantification kit. Every immunoSEQ 96-well plate was sequenced on a dedicated single-read 150-cycle Illumina NextSeq 550 flow cell. Processing in the source paper ran as follows. Because the immunoSEQ output included only junctional sequences and no quality scores, the filtering could not be the same as the filtering used for full-length reads. To assign V/J genes and CDR3, sequences were annotated using PyIR, a Python wrapper for IgBLAST v1.9, with IMGT germline references. Reads with weak V/J assignments (E-value above 1e-6), missing CDR3, stop codons, out-of-frame junctions, or ambiguous translated residues were removed. V3J clonotypes were defined as sequences sharing the same inferred V gene, J gene, and CDR3 amino acid sequence. Percentage overlap between repertoires was computed as shared unique clonotypes divided by the size of the smaller repertoire. Three approaches were used to assess repertoire richness: RTK rarefaction, the Chao1 estimator, and Recon v2.1 estimates of unobserved clonotypes. Generation probabilities were computed with OLGA for all TCRbeta clonotypes obtained by the gDNA method from a few donors. TCRdb retrieved this table from immuneACCESS and kept in-frame rearrangements only. Not all clones are present; in checked studies, unresolved V genes account for under half, and no reason is known for the remainder. The V and J calls and the clone size are those of that table, but D and trimming were determined from the DNA. This sample lists about 2.4 million clones; around 90% were detected once. The top ten constitute about 0.13% of the sample.

The CDR3 has 17 amino acids, counting the end cysteine and phenylalanine. Only CDR3 DNA remains: 51 bases, in frame from the first base. The germline V gene (reference sequence) provides CDR1 SEHNR and CDR2 FQNEAQ. Cut back by 1 base and 2 bases, the V and J ends lie 15 bases apart. With regard to this clone: Its antigen is still unknown. Per-base qualities were not stored, and no clone one base away is much larger.

The donors were healthy, HIV-negative adults who had no recently reported acute infections or vaccinations. Only Caucasian adults living in Nashville, Tennessee, USA were represented among the donors. CD4+ T cells were enriched through magnetic negative selection, after which naive cells were positively selected on CD45RA and the remaining negative fraction served as the memory subset. Blood was obtained by leukapheresis, after which PBMCs were separated by Ficoll-Histopaque density gradient centrifugation and cryopreserved in liquid nitrogen vapor phase. Purity and quantity of every magnetically sorted T cell population were checked by analytical flow cytometry. From each sorted fraction, genomic DNA was isolated and quantified by UV absorbance on a Nanodrop 2000c.

The sequencing input was naive CD4+ T cells sorted from blood. This sample's cell subset or site label indicates: CD45RA+ positively selected. This clonotype was sampled from a man between 18 and 35 years old in good health. The chain was built from TRBV7-9 and TRBJ1-5; the D gene is perhaps TRBD1, from 6 matching bases. The DNA sequence is as follows: TGTGCCAGCAGCTTAGAAGAGGGGGGAAGGGGCAATCAGCCCCAGCATTTT. Its protein is CASSLEEGGRGNQPQHF.